What follows describes a single T cell receptor beta chain. No antigen is known for it. No much larger clone exists at a distance of one base, and base qualities are not known. The data were obtained in a study of cytomegalovirus exposure and HLA in healthy donors (dated by TCRdb to between 2016 and 2019). Regarding the research as a whole: An earlier analysis of roughly 570 of the donors reported about 260 Gb of sequence data and 100 million to 120 million unique TCR beta sequences obtained from about 180 million T cells. Approximately 300 gigabases of sequencing data and approximately 85 million unique TCR sequences were included in an early release covering about 700 HLA-typed donors. Of the roughly 390 genotyped donors, around 81% fell in the genetic ancestry cluster associated with self-reported Caucasian donors. The aim of the study was to test whether cataloging public T cell receptors could identify signatures of past pathogen exposure. Using immunosequencing, the study profiled T cell repertoires from 500 to 800 subjects and related those repertoires to cytomegalovirus serostatus. Besides the first cohort of 666 subjects, a separate validation cohort made up of roughly 120 different subjects was used. The study combined high-throughput TCR immunosequencing, statistical association of individual TCRs with disease status, and machine learning to predict cytomegalovirus infection status. In a later analysis, previously published TCR beta repertoires from about 670 donors were re-analyzed and high-resolution HLA genotyping was added so that TCR occurrence patterns could be studied. Rather than drawing on any new phenotypic data, the later analysis identified candidate immune exposures from TCR beta sequences and the way those sequences occurred across donors. An earlier analysis of roughly 580 of the donors used high-throughput TCR beta sequencing to judge whether each TCR beta V gene segment behaved as functional or pseudogenic. Alongside the repertoire data, information on donor age, sex, ethnicity and CMV serostatus was compiled. In a later genetic analysis, genome-wide SNP genotypes for about 55% of the roughly 670 donors were used, and that subset was treated as a discovery cohort. All discovery cohort repertoires had been generated on a single sequencing platform. HLA typing covered class I and class II loci at four-digit resolution. Typing coverage varied by locus: roughly 620-640 donors for A, B, C, DRB1 and DQB1; under 550 for DQA1; about 590 for DPA1; roughly 450 for DPB1. Because of strong linkage in the cohort, five DR-DQ haplotypes were treated as single units for association and clustering. Among some 400 genotyped donors of the cohort, an average of about 240,000 unique TCR beta nucleotide sequences were sequenced per donor, roughly 20% of them non-productive. The research as a whole found: According to the authors, the approach could potentially be generalized to other disease states and immunological phenotypes. Correlated functional status among segregating V segments might be attributable to linkage disequilibrium, but an unknown experimental factor could not be ruled out. A later genetic analysis reported fewer N-insertions in productive TCRs among donors in an Asian-associated ancestry cluster than the roughly 670-donor mean. This cohort had only TCR beta chains sequenced, and the lack of alpha or paired-chain data limited which features could be detected. The classifier was reported to diagnose cytomegalovirus status with high specificity and sensitivity in both the original and validation cohorts. Across donors, most TCR sequences were observed very rarely, whereas some public TCRs were present in many individuals. A later analysis found that most CMV-associated TCR beta chains appeared HLA-restricted, with HLA associations seemingly driven largely by CMV exposure. In an earlier analysis of 587 of the donors, most TCR beta V segments appeared in productive rearrangements about 90% or about 30% of the time, broadly matching IMGT annotations. According to a later analysis, TCR association rates differed among HLA loci, with DRB1 alleles showing the most associated TCRs and HLA-C alleles showing the fewest. Assigning TCR associations to individual alleles was difficult when HLA alleles, especially DR and DQ, strongly co-occurred. A further reported finding was that TCR beta sequences accurately predicted the HLA-A and HLA-B alleles for most subjects in the first cohort. The only immune exposure information available for the cohort was CMV serostatus. Compared with equally common non-associated chains, HLA-associated TCR beta chains in a later analysis were more clonally expanded and had lower generation probabilities. Because the 87-base-pair reads could not distinguish some IMGT-functional V segments, including TRBV6-2 and TRBV6-3, those segments were excluded. An association between a missense DCLRE1C variant and V-gene and J-gene trimming of TCR beta chains was found in a later genetic analysis and replicated in an independent cohort. A cluster of highly shared sequence variants was judged likely to represent a technical artifact of the sequencing pipeline. The study gave a list of under 200 TCR beta chains associated with cytomegalovirus. Because HLA typing was missing for some donors at each locus, association tests included only the typed subset. Roughly 17 rarely observed V segments, including chromosome 9 orphons, were excluded from the earlier analysis of several hundred of the donors because counts were too low. Sequencing depth was assumed to be roughly uniform across donors in the presence/absence analyses, though that assumption may not hold. Specific HLA alleles were associated with over 15,000 TCR beta sequences at a false discovery rate of 0.05 in a later analysis. Several of the top co-occurrence clusters appeared to be linked to parvovirus B19, influenza, CMV and Epstein-Barr virus, according to a later analysis. A few of the identified cytomegalovirus-associated TCR beta chains were confirmed in vitro to be specific for cytomegalovirus antigens.

Sequences SNHLY (CDR1) and FYNNEI (CDR2) are obtained from the germline V gene. From the cysteine up to the phenylalanine, the CDR3 has a length of 15 residues. Just CDR3 DNA is preserved here, 45 bases in frame from base 1. V lost 6 bases and J lost 0 bases, and the count of bases not matched to a germline gene is 5. Library generation was performed with the immunoSEQ multiplex PCR assay. A mixture of 60 forward primers for TCR Vbeta segments and 13 reverse primers for TCR Jbeta segments was used in the multiplex PCR. A multiplex PCR assay on genomic DNA amplified the CDR3 region of rearranged TCR beta genes. Amplified TCR beta libraries were sequenced as 87-base-pair reads on the Illumina HiSeq System. In the original analysis: A later analysis tallied around 87 million unique TCR beta chains across the 550 to 850 repertoires, and some 10 million of those chains were shared by two or more donors. Raw reads were error-corrected and collapsed into unique sequences with a nearest-neighbor algorithm that merged closely related sequences to remove PCR and sequencing errors. V, D and J gene segments were assigned by aligning CDR3 sequences to IMGT reference sequences. For a sequence to be retained, a match of at least six nucleotides was required to both a V gene segment and a J gene segment. A rearrangement was called productive if the CDR3 had no stop codons and remained in frame with V and J, and every other rearrangement was called non-productive. CDR3 was defined according to IMGT convention as the region running from the second conserved V-encoded cysteine to the conserved J-encoded phenylalanine. Sequences without an unambiguous match to a single V gene segment were excluded from the earlier analysis of about 600 of the donors. In an earlier analysis of more than 500 of the donors, a V segment was called functional when productive rearrangements were above 56.7%, and segregating when the standard deviation between donors exceeded 5%. A statistical classification framework was built for diagnosing cytomegalovirus status from the catalog of TCR beta chain sequences. In a later analysis, V and J genes were assigned by comparing TCR nucleotide sequences against IMGT/GENE-DB human TR gene sequences. A later analysis assigned CDR3 sequences and most-parsimonious VDJ recombination scenarios with the TCRdist pipeline. In a later analysis, each TCR beta chain was defined by its CDR3 amino acid sequence together with its V-gene family, and reads lacking a unique V-gene family were excluded. To address suspected cross-contamination and a sequencing artifact, a later analysis removed some 620 highly shared, low-generation-probability nucleotide sequences. For each public chain, a later analysis derived a clonal expansion index from normalized ranks of inferred template counts within each repertoire. In a later analysis, generation probabilities were computed using a VDJ recombination model fitted to out-of-frame rearrangements, and the results were checked against IGoR. Hypergeometric tests were used in a later analysis to score TCR-TCR, TCR-HLA and TCR-CMV co-occurrence, with a repertoire-size bias correction applied to the TCR pairs. To estimate false discovery rates, a later analysis permuted the HLA or CMV assignments 20 times. In a later analysis, co-occurring TCRs were grouped using DBSCAN, with TCRdist sequence similarity added in when clustering inside HLA-allele-positive subsets. For co-occurrence clustering, repertoires with fewer than 30,000 or more than 120,000 public chains were excluded, along with about five repertoires with anomalous nucleotide sharing. In TCRdb, the immuneACCESS table is reduced to in-frame sequences with V and J assigned. These tables do not hold every clone; where another copy was compared, an unresolved V gene accounts for under half, and the others remain unexplained. The V and J calls and clone size are taken from that table; D and trimming were inferred from the DNA. The sample contains fewer than 250,000 clones, about 86% of them found a single time. The biggest ten clones account for under 2% of the sample.

The cohort was made up of approximately 670 healthy bone marrow donors. At the time of sampling, every cohort member was nominally healthy, though immune exposures that went unrecorded were likely present. The donor was CMV seropositive and was included in the group of 250 to 350 seropositive cohort members. A peripheral blood sample was collected from each donor, and TCR beta sequencing was performed on peripheral blood mononuclear cells. The Qiagen DNeasy Blood Extraction Kit was used to extract genomic DNA from the blood cell samples. Input material: PBMCs. This clonotype was obtained from a man in his forties in good health and CMV-seropositive. The chain is encoded by TRBV2 joined to TRBJ1-5; the central 7 bases match TRBD1. The DNA reads as follows: TGTGCCAGCAGCCCCAGGGGGAATAGCAATCAGCCCCAGCATTTT. It codes for CASSPRGNSNQPQHF.